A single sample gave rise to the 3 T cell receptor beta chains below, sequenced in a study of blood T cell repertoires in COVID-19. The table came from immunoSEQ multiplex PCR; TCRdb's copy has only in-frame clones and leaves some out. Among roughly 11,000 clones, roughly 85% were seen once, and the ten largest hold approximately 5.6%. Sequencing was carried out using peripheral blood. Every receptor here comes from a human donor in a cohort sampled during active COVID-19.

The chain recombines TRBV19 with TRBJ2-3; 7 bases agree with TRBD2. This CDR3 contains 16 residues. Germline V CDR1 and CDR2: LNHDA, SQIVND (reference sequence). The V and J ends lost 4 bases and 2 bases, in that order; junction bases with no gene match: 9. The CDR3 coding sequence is TGTGCCAGTAGTACCTTCCTAGCGGCGGCCACAGATACGCAGTATTTT. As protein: CASSTFLAAATDTQYF.

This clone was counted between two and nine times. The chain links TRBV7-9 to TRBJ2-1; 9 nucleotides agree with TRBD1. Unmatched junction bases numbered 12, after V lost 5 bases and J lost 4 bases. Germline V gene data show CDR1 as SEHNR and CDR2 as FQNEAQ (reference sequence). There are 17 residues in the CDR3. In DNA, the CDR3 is TGTGCCAGCAGCCCCCGCCTGGACAGGGGCGGGTACAATGAGCAGTTCTTC. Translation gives CASSPRLDRGGYNEQFF.

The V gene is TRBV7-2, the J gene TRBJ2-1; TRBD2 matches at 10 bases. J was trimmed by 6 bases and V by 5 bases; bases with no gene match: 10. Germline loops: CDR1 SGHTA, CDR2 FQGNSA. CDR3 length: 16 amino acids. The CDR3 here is CASSPFLSGGANEQFF. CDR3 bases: TGTGCCAGCAGCCCCTTCCTAAGCGGGGGGGCCAATGAGCAGTTCTTC.